This T cell receptor (beta chain) was captured in a study of OX40 agonist ivuxolimab in advanced cancers. Study at large: Every patient in dose escalation had hepatocellular carcinoma, melanoma, renal cell or head and neck cancer.

A remark on this clone: The antigen remains undetermined.

This CDR3 spans 13 amino acids. The V gene's germline CDR1 is MNHEY and CDR2 SVGAGI. Trimming stripped 0 bases from V and 4 bases from J, with 7 bases between. Here immunoSEQ multiplex PCR was the method, and the copy in TCRdb shows in-frame clones only, minus some. The sample lists about 86,000 clones, 70% to 90% seen once, with roughly 1.4% in the top ten. Study-wide results and limits: Specificity for antigen went undetermined in the expanded peripheral T cells.

This sequence was found in an adult with an advanced solid tumor such as melanoma, head and neck, liver or kidney cancer. The specimen was CD4+ or CD8+ T cells sorted from blood, collected in a trial of the OX40 agonist ivuxolimab. This rearrangement joins TRBV6-5 to TRBJ2-7; D is ambiguous. CDR3 residues: CASSYSWGYEQYF. The CDR3 coding sequence is TGTGCCAGCAGTTACTCATGGGGTTACGAGCAGTACTTC.